These 18 T cell receptor beta chains were sequenced from one sample in a study of T cell responses to AZD1222 COVID-19 vaccine. The repertoire was sequenced with immunoSEQ multiplex PCR; TCRdb's copy has only in-frame clones and lacks some. Of roughly 100,000 clones in the sample, 80% to 90% were seen once. The material sequenced was peripheral blood, taken on day 0 of AZD1222 vaccination. The receptors here all came from an adult in good health.

CDR3 bases: TGCGCCAGCAGCCAAGATGGGGGGCCCTCTGGAAACACCATATATTTT. Encoded protein: CASSQDGGPSGNTIYF. The J gene is TRBJ1-3, the V gene TRBV4-1; a possible D gene is TRBD1 (6 bases). Germline CDR1 is MGHRA and CDR2 is YSYEKL. This CDR3 has 16 amino acids. V gave up 0 bases and J gave up 0 bases, with 9 bases separating them.

The chain uses TRBV4-2 and TRBJ2-5; the match to TRBD2 covers 9 bases. The CDR3 is made up of 17 amino acids. Trimming removed 1 base from V and 4 bases from J; junction bases left unmatched: 10. Germline CDR1 reads LGHNA; CDR2 reads YNFKEQ. DNA of the CDR3: TGTGCCAGCAGCCAAGTTGGGGCTAGCGGGGTTGGAGAGACCCAGTACTTC. As protein: CASSQVGASGVGETQYF.

The rearrangement links TRBV12-3 or TRBV12-4 to TRBJ2-5; D call uncertain. Trimming pared 3 bases from V and 1 base from J, leaving 6 bases between. The CDR3 runs to 13 residues. The DNA of the CDR3 is TGTGCCAGCAGTTTTGGCAGCCAAGAGACCCAGTACTTC. Its translation is CASSFGSQETQYF.

This clone was counted a single time. The V and J genes are TRBV4-2 and TRBJ2-7; 9 nucleotides agree with TRBD2. In germline, CDR1 is LGHNA, CDR2 YNFKEQ. V lost 0 bases, J lost 4 bases, and 7 bases stayed unmatched. This CDR3 region has 16 residues. This CDR3 is CASSQEPSGAIYEQYF. DNA of the CDR3: TGTGCCAGCAGCCAAGAACCTAGCGGGGCGATATACGAGCAGTACTTC.

This chain links TRBV2 with TRBJ1-5; D is unresolved. Germline CDR1 SNHLY, CDR2 FYNNEI. There are 14 residues in the CDR3. The V end lost 0 bases, the J end lost 3 bases, and 6 bases lay between the germline ends. The CDR3, as DNA: TGTGCCAGCAGTGAAGCTACGATCAATCAGCCCCAGCATTTT. This translates into CASSEATINQPQHF.

The V and J genes are TRBV2 and TRBJ1-3, with D possibly TRBD1 on 6 matching bases. CDR1 and CDR2 from the germline V gene are SNHLY and FYNNEI. The CDR3 covers 14 residues. Trimming stripped 6 bases from V and 7 bases from J, with 16 bases between. CDR3 amino acids: CASREDSFLNTIYF. The CDR3 nucleotides read TGTGCCAGCAGAGAGGACAGTTTCTTGAACACCATATATTTT.

This chain links TRBV12-3 or TRBV12-4 with TRBJ1-2, with D uncertain. Trimming removed 3 bases at V and 5 bases at J, with 4 bases between. The CDR3 loop spans 11 amino acids. The DNA of the CDR3 is TGTGCCAGCAGTTTGGGATATGGCTACACCTTC. Its protein is CASSLGYGYTF.

This clone was found a few times. The chain recombines TRBV2 with TRBJ1-5; a possible D gene is TRBD1 (5 bases). Germline lookup yields CDR1 SNHLY and CDR2 FYNNEI. V lost 3 bases to trimming and J lost 4 bases, with 13 bases between them. The CDR3 contains 15 residues. The DNA for the CDR3 is TGTGCCAGCAGTGAGTACGGCAGGGAAAATCAGCCCCAGCATTTT. This codes for CASSEYGRENQPQHF.

The CDR3 sequence is CAWNPDRAHPWDQPQHF. DNA of the CDR3: TGTGCCTGGAACCCTGACAGGGCCCACCCTTGGGATCAGCCCCAGCATTTT. The chain employs TRBV30 and TRBJ1-5, with 7 bases matching TRBD1. The CDR3 is 17 amino acids. Germline CDR1 reads GTSNPN; CDR2 reads SVGIG (reference sequence). V was pared by 4 bases and J by 5 bases, with 17 bases of the junction left unmatched.

The genes are TRBV6-4 and TRBJ1-5, with a weak D call TRBD1 (6 bases). CDR3 length: 15 residues. Germline V gene sequence: CDR1 MRHNA, CDR2 SNTAGT. V was pared by 6 bases and J by 0 bases, with 12 bases between. CDR3 bases: TGTGCCAGCAGCAAGACAGGTGATAGCAATCAGCCCCAGCATTTT. Protein product: CASSKTGDSNQPQHF.

The chain is built from TRBV5-4 and TRBJ1-1; D unclear. The V end was cut by 5 bases, the J end by 0 bases, with 8 bases between. Germline CDR1 SGHNT, CDR2 YYREEE (reference sequence). This CDR3 comprises 13 residues. The CDR3 nucleotides read TGTGCCAGCAGGGGTGGGGTGAACACTGAAGCTTTCTTT. Protein product: CASRGGVNTEAFF.

The chain links TRBV5-4 to TRBJ2-7; a possible D gene is TRBD2 (6 bases). The germline gives CDR1 SGHNT, CDR2 YYREEE (reference sequence). The CDR3 loop spans 13 amino acids. The V gene lost 1 base and the J gene lost 5 bases, with 10 bases spanning the gap. CDR3 bases: TGTGCCAGCAGCTTGCGGGACTTCCACGAGCAGTACTTC. Its protein product is CASSLRDFHEQYF. Supplemented by reference TRBV5-4 and TRBJ2-7, the full variable domain reads ETGVTQSPTHLIKTRGQQVTLRCSSQSGHNTVSWYQQALGQGPQFIFQYYREEENGRGNFPPRFSGLQFPNYSSELNVNALELDDSALYLCASSLRDFHEQYFGPGTRLTVT.

The chain is built from TRBV27 and TRBJ1-2, with 9 bases aligning to TRBD1. CDR3 length: 15 residues. Trimming removed 1 base from V and 7 bases from J; junction bases left unmatched: 7. In germline, CDR1 is MNHEY, CDR2 SMNVEV (reference sequence). As DNA, the CDR3 is TGTGCCAGCAGTTTATTGGCACAGGGGGCGGGTGGCTACACCTTC. Its translation: CASSLLAQGAGGYTF.

The CDR3 spells CASSPGIDYGYTF. In DNA form, the CDR3 reads TGTGCCAGCAGCCCAGGGATTGACTATGGCTACACCTTC. The genes are TRBV7-2 and TRBJ1-2; a weak D match, TRBD1 (5 bases). Germline-derived CDR1 and CDR2 are SGHTA and FQGNSA. V was clipped by 5 bases and J by 3 bases, with 10 bases between them. The CDR3 extends over 13 amino acids.

The V gene is TRBV7-9, the J gene TRBJ2-7; the D gene is possibly TRBD2 (5 bases). The CDR3 spans 14 residues. CDR1 SEHNR and CDR2 FQNEAQ come from the germline V gene (reference sequence). V gave up 3 bases and J gave up 2 bases, with 11 bases separating them. CDR3 sequence: CASSFEGSTYEQYF. CDR3 sequence (DNA): TGTGCCAGCAGCTTTGAGGGCTCAACCTACGAGCAGTACTTC. The complete variable domain, with remaining parts taken from reference TRBV7-9 and TRBJ2-7, reads DTGVSQNPRHKITKRGQNVTFRCDPISEHNRLYWYRQTLGQGPEFLTYFQNEAQLEKSRLLSDRFSAERPKGSFSTLEIQRTEQGDSAMYLCASSFEGSTYEQYFGPGTRLTVT.

The chain is built from TRBV28 and TRBJ1-6; 9 bases fit TRBD1. Trimming took 6 bases from V and 8 from J; bases not matched to a gene: 14. The CDR3 contains 17 residues. Germline CDR1 MDHEN, CDR2 SYDVKM. The CDR3: CASRTGTGTLRDSPLHF. CDR3 DNA: TGTGCCAGCAGAACCGGGACAGGGACTCTGAGGGATTCACCCCTCCACTTT. The whole variable domain, filled in from reference TRBV28 and TRBJ1-6, reads DVKVTQSSRYLVKRTGEKVFLECVQDMDHENMFWYRQDPGLGLRLIYFSYDVKMKEKGDIPEGYSVSREKKERFSLILESASTNQTSMYLCASRTGTGTLRDSPLHFGNGTRLTVT.

The chain has TRBV19 and TRBJ1-2; D is ambiguous. This CDR3 contains 12 residues. Trimming removed 5 bases from V and 8 bases from J, with 12 bases in between. In germline, CDR1 is LNHDA, CDR2 SQIVND (reference sequence). CDR3 in amino acids: CASSPGDFGYTF. DNA for the CDR3: TGTGCCAGTAGTCCCGGGGATTTCGGCTACACCTTC.

This clone appeared a few times. The V call is TRBV27, the J call TRBJ1-5; 7 bases match TRBD1. The CDR3 runs 14 residues. Germline V gene lookup returns CDR1 MNHEY and CDR2 SMNVEV (reference sequence). With V trimmed by 5 bases and J by 7 bases, 8 bases remained unmatched. The CDR3 DNA sequence: TGTGCCAGCAGTCGACAGGGATTTCGGCAGCCCCAGCATTTT. It yields the protein CASSRQGFRQPQHF.